This T cell receptor (beta chain) was observed in a study of OX40 agonist ivuxolimab in advanced cancers. Study context: Every 2 weeks, patients received ivuxolimab intravenously, dosed at 0.01 to 10 mg/kg. Whole-study results and caveats: Nonresponders, in some cases, also had low normalized T-cell clonal expansion. The CD4+ and CD8+ T cells in the blood had expanded clonally by week 6 at 0.1 to 3.0 mg/kg.

Regarding this clone: Its specificity is unknown.

The V gene lost 4 bases and the J gene lost 0 bases, with 16 bases spanning the gap. The CDR3 is made up of 16 amino acids. CDR1 is MNHEY, CDR2 SVGAGI, per germline. People who had autoimmune disease history or systemic immunosuppression were excluded. Only in-frame clones appear in the TCRdb table, and some are missing; sequencing was by immunoSEQ multiplex PCR. The sample lists some 35,000 clones, around 80% seen once, with less than 25% in the top ten. The sample in question was CD4+ or CD8+ T cells sorted from blood, obtained in a trial of the OX40 agonist ivuxolimab. This sequence joins TRBV6-5 and TRBJ2-7, with a weak D call TRBD1 (6 bases). This TCR was recovered from an adult with an advanced solid tumor such as melanoma, head and neck, liver or kidney cancer. CDR3 sequence reads: CASSFRDTLSSYEQYF. The CDR3 nucleotides read TGTGCCAGCAGTTTCCGGGACACCCTTAGCTCCTACGAGCAGTACTTC.